The 29 T cell receptor beta chains below were found in one sample sequenced in a study of T-cell reconstitution after alpha-beta-depleted transplantation in children. As it was prepared, the TCRbeta library received unique molecular identifiers. TCRdb reprocessed the PCR reads via MiXCR and lists one record per CDR3 protein. Found here are some 550,000 distinct CDR3 sequences, around 23% of them singletons; the top ten hold 12% to 15%. Material: PBMCs, mostly from graft donor cells, obtained 360 days after TCRalphabeta/CD19-depleted stem cell transplant. The receptors come from a boy under three years old who had a stem cell transplant for acute myeloid leukemia, so the T cells may come from the graft donor.

For the CDR3, the DNA is TGTGCCAGCAGTTTGGGGGACATCACCTACGAGCAGTACTTC. Amino acid sequence: CASSLGDITYEQYF. The chain couples TRBV12-3 or TRBV12-4 to TRBJ2-7; D may be TRBD1 (6 bases). Trimming cost V 3 bases and J 2 bases, with 11 bases left between them. The CDR3 has 14 residues.

This chain links TRBV20-1 with TRBJ2-3; 7 bases fit TRBD2. The V and J ends lost 5 bases and 4 bases, in that order; junction bases with no gene match: 6. CDR1 is DFQATT and CDR2 is SNEGSKA in the germline V gene (reference sequence). The CDR3 totals 13 residues. CDR3 nucleotides: TGCAGTGCTCCGACTAGCTGGGCAGATACGCAGTATTTT. Translating gives CSAPTSWADTQYF.

The rearrangement joins TRBV20-1 to TRBJ2-1, with D possibly being TRBD1 (5 bases). Germline values: CDR1 DFQATT, CDR2 SNEGSKA (reference sequence). CDR3 length equals 13 residues. V was pared by 7 bases and J by 0 bases, with 10 bases between. CDR3 DNA: TGCAGTGGACAGACCCGCTCCTACAATGAGCAGTTCTTC. It is translated as CSGQTRSYNEQFF.

The V gene is TRBV30, the J gene TRBJ2-6; tentatively, D is TRBD2 (5 bases). Between the trimmed V and J ends, which lost 0 bases and 0 bases, there was a span of 6 bases. The CDR3 runs to 15 residues. Germline V gene sequence: CDR1 GTSNPN, CDR2 SVGIG (reference sequence). The CDR3 loop is CAWSVGGSGANVLTF. The CDR3 region has the DNA TGTGCCTGGAGTGTAGGAGGCTCTGGGGCCAACGTCCTGACTTTC.

The rearrangement joins TRBV15 to TRBJ2-7; D is perhaps TRBD1 (6 bases). Trimming stripped 5 bases from V and 2 bases from J, with 16 bases between. Per germline, CDR1 LNHNV and CDR2 YYDKDF (reference sequence). The CDR3 runs 15 residues. The CDR3 region has the DNA TGTGCCACCAGCGGACTCAGGGGCCCTACCTACGAGCAGTACTTC. Translating it yields CATSGLRGPTYEQYF.

In its sample, this clonotype was seen once. The V and J genes are TRBV5-1 and TRBJ2-1; D might be TRBD1 or TRBD2, each matching 5 bases. Germline V gene lookup returns CDR1 SGHRS and CDR2 YFSETQ. The V end lost 3 bases, the J end lost 5 bases, and 15 bases lay between the germline ends. This CDR3 contains 15 residues. CDR3: CASSSQWGNNNEQFF. The CDR3 DNA reads as TGCGCCAGCAGCTCACAATGGGGGAACAACAATGAGCAGTTCTTC.

This clonotype appeared many times. In nucleotides, the CDR3 is TGTGCCACTAGCACCGGGACCGTCTTTTACAATGAGCAGTTCTTC. This sequence encodes CATSTGTVFYNEQFF. The chain is built from TRBV6-5 and TRBJ2-1; D could derive from TRBD1 or TRBD2 (5 bases each). The length of the CDR3 is 15 residues. From germline, CDR1 is MNHEY and CDR2 SVGAGI. V gave up 10 bases and J gave up 4 bases, with 20 bases separating them.

J is TRBJ2-3 and V is TRBV28, with 9 positions matching TRBD2. CDR3 length equals 16 residues. Germline V gene sequence: CDR1 MDHEN, CDR2 SYDVKM. V dropped 1 base and J dropped 6; count of bases not matched to a gene: 8. The CDR3 spells CASSLSAGGLGDTQYF. The CDR3 coding sequence is TGTGCCAGCAGTTTATCGGCGGGGGGGCTTGGTGATACGCAGTATTTT.

The chain has TRBV7-9 and TRBJ2-5; possibly TRBD2 for D (6 bases). Germline CDR1 SEHNR, CDR2 FQNEAQ (reference sequence). Between the trimmed V and J ends, which lost 2 bases and 3 bases, there was a span of 16 bases. The CDR3 sequence is 16 residues long. CDR3 bases: TGTGCCAGCAGCTTACGGGGGAGAGGATTGAAAGAGACCCAGTACTTC. This sequence encodes CASSLRGRGLKETQYF. The full variable domain, rest sourced from reference TRBV7-9 and TRBJ2-5, is DTGVSQNPRHKITKRGQNVTFRCDPISEHNRLYWYRQTLGQGPEFLTYFQNEAQLEKSRLLSDRFSAERPKGSFSTLEIQRTEQGDSAMYLCASSLRGRGLKETQYFGPGTRLLVL.

V is TRBV20-1 and J is TRBJ2-7; TRBD1 matches 7 bases. After removal of 6 bases from V and 5 bases from J, the junction contained 10 bases not matched to a gene. Germline-derived CDR1 and CDR2 are DFQATT and SNEGSKA (reference sequence). There are 13 residues in the CDR3. CDR3 in amino acids: CSATGTDKNEQYF. The CDR3 nucleotides read TGCAGTGCGACCGGGACAGACAAAAACGAGCAGTACTTC.

The chain is built from TRBV7-9 and TRBJ2-1; TRBD2 matches at 13 bases. V gave up 5 bases and J gave up 6 bases; unmatched junction bases: 7. CDR3 length: 16 amino acids. Germline CDR1 is SEHNR and CDR2 is FQNEAQ (reference sequence). DNA for the CDR3: TGTGCCAGCAGCCCCTGGACTAGCGGGGGAAGCAATGAGCAGTTCTTC. This codes for CASSPWTSGGSNEQFF. Complete variable domain (other parts from reference TRBV7-9 and TRBJ2-1): DTGVSQNPRHKITKRGQNVTFRCDPISEHNRLYWYRQTLGQGPEFLTYFQNEAQLEKSRLLSDRFSAERPKGSFSTLEIQRTEQGDSAMYLCASSPWTSGGSNEQFFGPGTRLTVL.

The chain recombines TRBV12-3 or TRBV12-4 with TRBJ2-2; either TRBD1 or TRBD2 may supply D (5 bases each). CDR3 length: 11 residues. The CDR3 spells CPTQGPGELFF. The CDR3 DNA follows: TGTCCCACGCAGGGACCCGGGGAGCTGTTTTTT.

This clonotype was counted a few times. The chain links TRBV4-3 to TRBJ2-2, with D perhaps TRBD1 (5 bases). The length of the CDR3 is 18 residues. Trimming removed 0 bases at V and 1 base at J, with 15 bases between. Germline V gives CDR1 LGHNA, CDR2 YSLEER. CDR3 in amino acids: CASSQDTGHLRNTGELFF. CDR3 in DNA: TGCGCCAGCAGCCAAGATACAGGACACCTTCGGAACACCGGGGAGCTGTTTTTT.

In its sample, this clonotype was seen many times. The rearrangement links TRBV5-1 to TRBJ2-1, with 7 nucleotides matching TRBD1. This CDR3 is 15 amino acids long. The V gene's germline CDR1 is SGHRS and CDR2 YFSETQ. V shed 4 bases, J shed 0 bases, and the junction held 4 bases outside the gene matches. Written as DNA, the CDR3 is TGCGCCAGCAGCCTGGACAGGAGCTCCTACAATGAGCAGTTCTTC. It codes for CASSLDRSSYNEQFF. Using reference TRBV5-1 and TRBJ2-1 for the parts outside the CDR3, the full variable domain is KAGVTQTPRYLIKTRGQQVTLSCSPISGHRSVSWYQQTPGQGLQFLFEYFSETQRNKGNFPGRFSGRQFSNSRSEMNVSTLELGDSALYLCASSLDRSSYNEQFFGPGTRLTVL.

The chain links TRBV20-1 to TRBJ1-1; the match to TRBD1 covers 10 bases. This CDR3 comprises 15 residues. Trimming removed 6 bases from V and 5 bases from J; junction bases left unmatched: 12. Germline V lookup: CDR1 DFQATT, CDR2 SNEGSKA (reference sequence). CDR3 DNA: TGCAGTGCGTCCGGACCCGGGACAGGGGCGACTGAAGCTTTCTTT. Amino acid sequence: CSASGPGTGATEAFF.

This clonotype was picked up many times. V and J are TRBV12-3 or TRBV12-4 and TRBJ2-5; D unresolved. The CDR3 is 13 amino acids. The ends were cut back, 8 bases at V and 2 bases at J, with 12 bases in the middle. The CDR3 is CASLGIPQETQYF. The CDR3 bases are TGTGCCAGCCTGGGGATCCCGCAAGAGACCCAGTACTTC.

There are a few counts of this clonotype. The chain links TRBV10-3 to TRBJ2-5, with D possibly being TRBD1 (6 bases). The V end lost 10 bases, the J end lost 0 bases, and 12 bases lay between the germline ends. This CDR3 has 13 amino acids. Germline V gene lookup returns CDR1 ENHRY and CDR2 SYGVKD. CDR3 sequence reads: CATLDSYQETQYF. The DNA of the CDR3 is TGTGCCACGCTGGACAGCTACCAAGAGACCCAGTACTTC.

The gene calls are TRBV20-1 and TRBJ1-5, with TRBD1 as a possible D gene (6 bases). Germline CDR1 and CDR2: DFQATT and SNEGSKA (reference sequence). The ends were cut back, 6 bases at V and 9 bases at J, with 21 bases in the middle. The CDR3 consists of 14 residues. CDR3 DNA sequence: TGCAGTGCAAAAGTACAGGGCCTCCTTGGGCCCCAGCATTTT. This gives the protein CSAKVQGLLGPQHF.

In its sample, this clonotype was seen many times. The V gene is TRBV15, the J gene TRBJ2-7, with D unclear. Between the trimmed V and J ends, which lost 0 bases and 4 bases, there was a span of 7 bases. Germline V gene lookup returns CDR1 LNHNV and CDR2 YYDKDF (reference sequence). The CDR3 runs 13 residues. The CDR3 DNA sequence: TGTGCCACCAGCAGAGATGGTGTGTACGAGCAGTACTTC. Protein sequence: CATSRDGVYEQYF.

This clonotype was seen a few times. The V gene is TRBV13, the J gene TRBJ2-3; TRBD1 matches at 9 bases. This CDR3 is built from 16 residues. The junction had 5 bases not matched to a gene; V was cut back by 3 bases and J by 1 base. Germline lookup yields CDR1 PRHDT and CDR2 FYEKMQ (reference sequence). In DNA, the CDR3 is TGTGCCAGCAGCTTTTCGCGGGACAGGGGCACAGATACGCAGTATTTT. Translating gives CASSFSRDRGTDTQYF.

This clonotype was picked up many times. The rearrangement links TRBV5-6 to TRBJ2-5, with D perhaps matching TRBD2 (7 bases). The CDR3 has 13 residues. Germline V gene sequence: CDR1 SGHDT, CDR2 YYEEEE. Trimming stripped 6 bases from V and 3 bases from J, with 12 bases between. In DNA, the CDR3 is TGTGCCAGCACCGGGGGGCTTGAAGAGACCCAGTACTTC. It is translated as CASTGGLEETQYF.

This clonotype was counted between two and nine times. The chain couples TRBV10-2 to TRBJ2-1, with TRBD2 matching 8 bases. Germline-derived CDR1 and CDR2 are WSHSY and SAAADI. With 7 bases clipped from V and 1 base from J, the junction kept 3 bases outside the gene matches. The CDR3 contains 14 residues. The CDR3 DNA is TGCGCCAGCATTTCTAGCGGGTCCTACAATGAGCAGTTCTTC. Encoded protein: CASISSGSYNEQFF.

This clonotype came up a few times. The V call is TRBV20-1, the J call TRBJ1-2, with D possibly being TRBD1 (5 bases). Germline V gene sequence: CDR1 DFQATT, CDR2 SNEGSKA (reference sequence). Trimming shortened V by 0 bases and J by 7 bases, and 24 bases separated the two germline ends. This CDR3 contains 17 residues. This CDR3 reads CSARDSGGYVSYPGYTF. The CDR3 bases are TGCAGTGCTAGAGATAGCGGGGGGTACGTCTCCTATCCTGGCTACACCTTC.

This clonotype was observed a few times. The V and J genes are TRBV20-1 and TRBJ2-1, with a possible D match to TRBD1 (5 bases). V gave up 5 bases and J gave up 1 base, with 21 bases separating them. CDR3 length equals 17 residues. Per germline, CDR1 DFQATT and CDR2 SNEGSKA (reference sequence). For the CDR3, the DNA is TGCAGTGCTTCCTCCCCCGCAGGGTTGAGGTCCTACAATGAGCAGTTCTTC. Protein product: CSASSPAGLRSYNEQFF.

This clonotype was seen a few times. The J gene is TRBJ2-2, the V gene TRBV5-1; D perhaps matches TRBD2 (6 bases). Germline V CDR1 and CDR2: SGHRS, YFSETQ. The CDR3 loop spans 14 amino acids. The germline V and J ends were trimmed by 3 bases and 5 bases, with 11 bases remaining between them. CDR3 loop: CASSSSAGTGELFF. The CDR3 DNA is TGCGCCAGCAGCTCGAGTGCGGGGACCGGGGAGCTGTTTTTT.

This clonotype was observed many times. The V and J genes are TRBV20-1 and TRBJ1-1; possible D gene TRBD1, 6 bases. Per germline, CDR1 DFQATT and CDR2 SNEGSKA (reference sequence). Trimming shortened V by 5 bases and J by 0 bases, and 13 bases separated the two germline ends. CDR3 length: 14 amino acids. The CDR3 here is CSAWTVPMNTEAFF. The CDR3 region has the DNA TGCAGTGCTTGGACAGTTCCTATGAACACTGAAGCTTTCTTT.

This clonotype has ten or more counts. V is TRBV21-1 and J is TRBJ2-7; the tabulated D call, TRBD2, remains unverified against the DNA. TRBV21-1 corresponds to a pseudogene. The CDR3 runs 19 residues. This CDR3 reads CASSKGGHTRACSSYEQYF. The CDR3 DNA follows: TGTGCCAGCAGCAAAGGAGGACACACAAGGGCCTGCAGCTCCTACGAGCAGTACTTC.

The chain is built from TRBV20-1 and TRBJ1-2; weak D call: TRBD1 (5 bases). Between the trimmed V and J ends, which lost 3 bases and 4 bases, there was a span of 15 bases. The V gene's germline CDR1 is DFQATT and CDR2 SNEGSKA (reference sequence). The CDR3 is 14 residues long. CDR3 coding DNA: TGCAGTGCTAGGCGCCCGGGACGGCTCTATGGCTACACCTTC. It translates to CSARRPGRLYGYTF.

V gene TRBV5-1 combines with J gene TRBJ2-7; 7 bases map to TRBD1. Germline V gene sequence: CDR1 SGHRS, CDR2 YFSETQ. The junction had 12 bases not matched to a gene; V was cut back by 3 bases and J by 6 bases. This CDR3 spans 15 amino acids. CDR3: CASSSPQGLPGEQYF. CDR3 DNA: TGCGCCAGCAGCTCGCCACAGGGGCTCCCAGGCGAGCAGTACTTC.